This passage covers 21 T cell receptor beta chains from one sample sequenced in a study of T cells in Graves' hyperthyroidism and ophthalmopathy. TCR beta CDR3 regions were amplified from RNA transcripts. TCR CDR3 regions were first amplified by RT-PCR with HTBI primers. From the multiplex PCR reads, TCRdb called clonotypes with MiXCR, one entry per CDR3 protein. The data show 330,000 or so distinct CDR3 sequences, with about 19% seen just once and approximately 35% held by the top ten. Sequenced: blood. The source is a man in his forties or fifties with Graves' ophthalmopathy.

This clonotype was seen more than once but under ten times. The J gene is TRBJ1-6, the V gene TRBV5-1; D is undetermined. Germline CDR1 reads SGHRS; CDR2 reads YFSETQ. The V gene lost 0 bases and the J gene lost 0 bases, with 1 base spanning the gap. The CDR3 spans 14 residues. The CDR3 protein is CASSLASYNSPLHF. In DNA form, the CDR3 reads TGCGCCAGCAGCTTGGCCTCCTATAATTCACCCCTCCACTTT.

This clonotype was seen a few times. The chain joins TRBV9 to TRBJ1-2, with a possible D match to TRBD1 (5 bases). Germline V lookup: CDR1 SGDLS, CDR2 YYNGEE. The CDR3 loop spans 12 amino acids. Trimming removed 3 bases from V and 8 bases from J, with 11 bases in between. The CDR3 region is CASSGWGSGYTF. The CDR3 bases are TGTGCCAGCAGCGGGTGGGGGAGCGGCTACACCTTC.

The CDR3 reads CATIEAGLYGYTF. The CDR3 nucleotides are TGTGCCACCATTGAGGCAGGCCTCTATGGCTACACCTTC. V usage is TRBV24-1 and J usage is TRBJ1-2; D is unclear. Per the germline V gene, CDR1 is KGHDR and CDR2 is SFDVKD. V lost 8 bases, J lost 4 bases, and 13 bases lay in between. CDR3 length equals 13 residues.

This clonotype has at least ten counts. The chain is built from TRBV9 and TRBJ2-7, with D hard to call. The CDR3 covers 12 residues. Germline CDR1 SGDLS, CDR2 YYNGEE. The V end lost 0 bases, the J end lost 6 bases, and 7 bases lay between the germline ends. The CDR3 sequence: CASSVGGGEQYF. CDR3 bases: TGTGCCAGCAGCGTAGGGGGTGGCGAGCAGTACTTC.

This chain links TRBV6-1 with TRBJ1-5; D might be TRBD1 (5 bases). This CDR3 comprises 17 residues. V dropped 1 base and J dropped 1 base, with 14 bases sitting between them. CDR1 is MNHNS, CDR2 SASEGT, per germline. CDR3 region: CASSEVGGGGSNQPQHF. As DNA, the CDR3 is TGTGCCAGCAGTGAAGTGGGGGGGGGGGGGAGCAATCAGCCCCAGCATTTT.

The table lists this clonotype with a few counts. V and J are TRBV6-5 and TRBJ1-6, with a possible D match to TRBD1 (5 bases). This CDR3 is 18 amino acids long. Deletions cut 0 bases from V and 0 bases from J, with 12 bases between. Germline CDR1 is MNHEY and CDR2 is SVGAGI. The CDR3 region is CASSYSNKGSSYNSPLHF. The CDR3 DNA follows: TGTGCCAGCAGTTACTCGAATAAGGGGAGCTCCTATAATTCACCCCTCCACTTT.

This clonotype has a count of ten or more. The J gene is TRBJ2-5, the V gene TRBV12-3 or TRBV12-4; 11 bases align to TRBD2. J gave up 5 bases and V 6 bases, and 11 bases lay outside the gene matches. This CDR3 spans 16 amino acids. The CDR3 loop reads CASRLDLAGGWETQYF. The CDR3 nucleotides read TGTGCCAGCAGGCTCGATCTAGCGGGAGGTTGGGAGACCCAGTACTTC.

V usage is TRBV7-9 and J usage is TRBJ1-4; 7 positions match TRBD1. V lost 5 bases to trimming and J lost 4 bases; unmatched junction nucleotides: 7. Per the germline V gene, CDR1 is SEHNR and CDR2 is FQNEAQ (reference sequence). The CDR3 runs 15 residues. DNA for the CDR3: TGTGCCAGCAGCGTGACGGGACAGCATAATGAAAAACTGTTTTTT. This sequence encodes CASSVTGQHNEKLFF.

The table lists this clonotype with many counts. The rearrangement joins TRBV29-1 to TRBJ2-7, with D perhaps TRBD1 or TRBD2 (5 bases each). This CDR3 is built from 14 residues. Per germline, CDR1 SQVTM and CDR2 ANQGSEA. V was trimmed by 3 bases and J by 0 bases, leaving 12 bases between them. The CDR3 reads CSVEVGPSSYEQYF. The CDR3 nucleotides read TGCAGCGTTGAGGTGGGACCTAGCTCCTACGAGCAGTACTTC.

Many counts were recorded for this clonotype. The genes are TRBV20-1 and TRBJ2-3; 10 positions match TRBD2. CDR3 size: 18 residues. The V segment lost 2 bases and the J segment 3 bases; nucleotides outside the gene matches: 14. Germline V gene sequence: CDR1 DFQATT, CDR2 SNEGSKA (reference sequence). The CDR3 is CSARFAQGRTSGTDTQYF. The CDR3, as DNA: TGCAGTGCTAGATTCGCACAGGGCAGGACTAGCGGAACAGATACGCAGTATTTT.

This clonotype was seen at least ten times. The rearrangement joins TRBV2 to TRBJ1-3; D is undetermined. Trimming took off 6 bases at V and 0 bases at J, with 12 bases between the two ends. From germline, CDR1 is SNHLY and CDR2 FYNNEI. The length of the CDR3 is 15 residues. The CDR3 bases are TGTGCCAGCAGCAAAGACGGTAGCTCTGGAAACACCATATATTTT. Residues: CASSKDGSSGNTIYF.

The chain recombines TRBV5-1 with TRBJ2-1, with TRBD2 matching 12 bases. The closer fit of TRBJ2-7 to the DNA end suggests the J call may be wrong. From germline, CDR1 is SGHRS and CDR2 YFSETQ. CDR3 length: 15 amino acids. The CDR3 nucleotides are TGCGCCAGCAGCTTGTCGACTAGCGGGAGTTTTGAGCAGTACTTC. Its translation is CASSLSTSGSFEQYF.

This clonotype was seen ten or more times. The J gene is TRBJ2-5, the V gene TRBV28, with D unresolved. V dropped 10 bases and J dropped 1 base, with 10 bases sitting between them. This CDR3 is built from 12 residues. Germline V gives CDR1 MDHEN, CDR2 SYDVKM. The CDR3 spells CATQYSQETQYF. In DNA form, the CDR3 reads TGTGCCACACAGTACAGCCAAGAGACCCAGTACTTC.

The genes are TRBV6-1 and TRBJ2-1; D uncertain. V lost 5 bases to trimming and J lost 0 bases, with 14 bases between them. Germline V gene lookup returns CDR1 MNHNS and CDR2 SASEGT. There are 16 residues in the CDR3. CDR3 coding DNA: TGTGCCAGCAGTTCGACTGTAACGAGCTCCTACAATGAGCAGTTCTTC. Protein: CASSSTVTSSYNEQFF.

J is TRBJ2-1 and V is TRBV30; 8 bases fit TRBD2. The V and J ends lost 0 bases and 6 bases, in that order; junction bases with no gene match: 10. Germline V lookup: CDR1 GTSNPN, CDR2 SVGIG (reference sequence). This CDR3 spans 16 amino acids. CDR3 bases: TGTGCCTGGAGTGTATTCGGGGGGGTGCCGGGCAATGAGCAGTTCTTC. This sequence encodes CAWSVFGGVPGNEQFF.

The CDR3 here is CSVVDGQGAGNEQFF. The CDR3 nucleotides read TGCAGCGTCGTAGATGGACAGGGGGCTGGTAATGAGCAGTTCTTC. The chain couples TRBV29-1 to TRBJ2-1; 11 bases map to TRBD1. V gave up 6 bases and J gave up 7 bases; unmatched junction bases: 11. From germline, CDR1 is SQVTM and CDR2 ANQGSEA. The CDR3 runs 15 residues.

A note on this clonotype: The conserved phenylalanine or tryptophan normally closing the CDR3 is absent here, so this likely arose from a read error. J is TRBJ1-1 and V is TRBV12-3 or TRBV12-4; a possible D gene is TRBD1 (5 bases). CDR3 length equals 16 residues. V was cut by 0 bases and J by 0 bases, with 11 bases left in between. The CDR3 region is CASSLALGHMNTEAFL. CDR3 DNA: TGTGCCAGCAGTTTAGCGCTAGGACATATGAACACTGAAGCTTTCCTT.

The J gene is TRBJ1-5, the V gene TRBV6-2 or TRBV6-3; 11 bases line up with TRBD1. The CDR3 extends over 15 amino acids. The V segment lost 7 bases and the J segment 4 bases; nucleotides outside the gene matches: 6. Germline values: CDR1 MNHEY, CDR2 SVGEGT. As DNA, the CDR3 is TGTGCCAGCAAACCGGGACAGGGGGGGAATCAGCCCCAGCATTTT. This sequence encodes CASKPGQGGNQPQHF.

The chain couples TRBV30 to TRBJ2-7, with D perhaps assigned TRBD1 or TRBD2 (6 bases each). Trimming cost V 4 bases and J 4 bases, with 17 bases left between them. Germline assignment: CDR1 GTSNPN and CDR2 SVGIG (reference sequence). The CDR3 has 14 residues. CDR3 region: CAWTLGGTHYEQYF. For the CDR3, the DNA is TGTGCCTGGACTCTAGGGGGGACCCATTACGAGCAGTACTTC.

The chain combines TRBV5-1 with TRBJ2-3; possibly TRBD2 for D (5 bases). V shed 2 bases and J shed 2 bases, with 15 bases lying between them. The germline V gene encodes CDR1 SGHRS and CDR2 YFSETQ. There are 16 residues in the CDR3. The CDR3 DNA is TGCGCCAGCAGCTTATGGTCGTCGGACTCCACAGATACGCAGTATTTT. As protein: CASSLWSSDSTDTQYF.

This chain uses TRBV9 with TRBJ2-7; 11 positions agree with TRBD2. The CDR3 loop spans 15 amino acids. The germline V gene has CDR1 SGDLS and CDR2 YYNGEE. The V and J ends lost 5 bases and 2 bases, in that order; junction bases with no gene match: 6. This chain's CDR3 is CASSSGRGPPYEQYF. The CDR3 DNA reads as TGTGCCAGCAGTAGCGGGAGGGGACCCCCCTACGAGCAGTACTTC. The entire variable domain, with the rest obtained from reference TRBV9 and TRBJ2-7, is as follows: DSGVTQTPKHLITATGQRVTLRCSPRSGDLSVYWYQQSLDQGLQFLIQYYNGEERAKGNILERFSAQQFPDLHSELNLSSLELGDSALYFCASSSGRGPPYEQYFGPGTRLTVT.